This paragraph reports one T cell receptor beta chain. Sequencing of TCR beta drew on CD8+ and CD4+ T cells from blood. The data derive from a study of CD8 T cells in Susac syndrome. With random hexamers, 0.5 to 1 ug RNA was reverse transcribed. TCRdb re-called the immunoSEQ multiplex PCR reads with MiXCR, one entry per CDR3 protein. The table shows 150,000 to 200,000 distinct CDR3 sequences, with around 95% occurring only once. J lost 4 bases, V lost 4 bases, and 10 bases had no gene match. Germline CDR1 reads SGHTA; CDR2 reads FQGTGA. The CDR3 loop spans 17 amino acids. Sample: CD8+ T cells from PBMCs. This clonotype was sampled from a human donor with multiple sclerosis. This rearrangement joins TRBV7-3 to TRBJ2-3, with 11 bases fitting TRBD2. CDR3 residues: CASSSSLLAGESDTQYF. The CDR3 DNA reads as TGTGCCAGCAGCTCCTCTTTACTAGCGGGGGAATCAGATACGCAGTATTTT.